This TCR beta chain is from a study of human T cells and chemical hapten exposure. Study summary: Minor pooled library volume differences mainly drove per-sample TCR yield variation. Study-wide points: Sensitization with DPC brought no change to TCRs above 1 in 1000 in frequency.

Germline V lookup: CDR1 SEHNR, CDR2 FQNEAQ (reference sequence). CDR3 size: 18 residues. Trimming stripped 10 bases from V and 2 bases from J, with 27 bases between. TCRdb reanalysed the RACE reads using MiXCR and keeps one entry per CDR3 protein. The sample has around 100,000 distinct CDR3 sequences; approximately 10% are singletons. Time point reported: patch test 2, 6 weeks after DPC sensitization. Treatment meaning: therapeutic diphenylcyclopropenone sensitization with weekly scalp DPC. Total RNA was isolated from whole blood that had not been fractionated. Concerning this clonotype: The antigen remains unidentified. This may stem from a read error, because a much larger clone lies one nucleotide away.

The sequence came from a woman between 40 and 55 years old with alopecia areata. Some clones in this sample may be carry-over from other donors' samples. The source material was whole blood, sampled in connection with sensitization to the hapten diphenylcyclopropenone (DPC). The chain has TRBV7-9 and TRBJ2-1, with D uncertain. CDR3 loop: CAIRGSGEAAQPYNEQFF. The CDR3 nucleotides are TGTGCCATTCGAGGATCGGGCGAAGCTGCGCAGCCCTACAATGAGCAGTTCTTC.